This TCR beta chain originates from a study of blood T cell repertoires in COVID-19 (dated by TCRdb to the early 2020s). About the full investigation: Collaborator samples came from the United States, Italy and Spain and covered acute and convalescent phases of COVID-19. The material from the prospective study consisted of cDNA or gDNA derived from T cells, B-cell-depleted T cells, or PBMCs. Subjects who had been exposed to COVID-19, were actively infected with it, or had recovered from it provided the deeply sampled blood TCRbeta repertoires that made up the dataset. The repertoires were released in a freely available public database meant as a resource for research on the immune response to SARS-CoV-2. The samples were drawn from the first 160 participants of the ongoing ImmuneRACE study and from 950 to 1,500 subjects provided by 6 global collaborators. Nearly every sample came with metadata listing a de-identified subject ID, COVID-19 status, age in years and sex. Where HLA class I and class II types were available, the types were taken from metadata supplied by the sample provider, not from assay-based typing. Study-wide findings and limitations: How much clinical and demographic metadata was included differed by source and by participant, and the metadata was provided uncurated.

Collaborating institutions collected whole blood in K2EDTA tubes following their own protocols. Collaborator samples were shipped for TCRbeta analysis as frozen whole blood, isolated PBMCs, or DNA extracted from either sample type. TCRbeta CDR3 regions were amplified from genomic DNA using the immunoSEQ Assay, a bias-controlled multiplex PCR. The original methods were these. The number of nucleated cells in each sample was estimated by amplification of reference gene primers within the assay. To quantify the absolute abundance of each unique TCRbeta CDR3 rearrangement, sequence reads were collapsed and filtered. For each sample, productive Simpson clonality was calculated as the square root of Simpson's diversity index over productive rearrangements. This immuneACCESS table, as held by TCRdb, lists in-frame sequences with V and J called but not all clones. Of the missing ones, under half trace to an unresolved V gene in checked studies; the others have no known cause. The D gene and trimming were derived from the DNA, and the V and J assignments and clone size from that table. The sample table lists over 150,000 clones, around 84% of them with a count of one. The ten top clones hold roughly 7% of the sample.

As encoded in the germline V gene, CDR1 is SGHTA while CDR2 is FQGNSA. Including the terminal cysteine and phenylalanine, the CDR3 comprises 14 residues. The kept DNA is CDR3 alone, 42 bases in frame from the first base. Trimming removed 5 bases from V and 2 bases from J, leaving 13 bases between the germline ends. In the case of this clone: There is no known antigen for this receptor. No base qualities exist here, and no much larger clone lies one base off it.

The sample comprised peripheral blood. The V gene is TRBV7-2 and the J gene is TRBJ2-7; TRBD2 is possibly the D segment (6 matching bases). This receptor was taken from a man between 45 and 60 years old with active or convalescent COVID-19. The CDR3 region: CASSPDWTTYEQYF. The DNA sequence reads TGTGCCAGCAGCCCAGACTGGACTACCTACGAGCAGTACTTC.